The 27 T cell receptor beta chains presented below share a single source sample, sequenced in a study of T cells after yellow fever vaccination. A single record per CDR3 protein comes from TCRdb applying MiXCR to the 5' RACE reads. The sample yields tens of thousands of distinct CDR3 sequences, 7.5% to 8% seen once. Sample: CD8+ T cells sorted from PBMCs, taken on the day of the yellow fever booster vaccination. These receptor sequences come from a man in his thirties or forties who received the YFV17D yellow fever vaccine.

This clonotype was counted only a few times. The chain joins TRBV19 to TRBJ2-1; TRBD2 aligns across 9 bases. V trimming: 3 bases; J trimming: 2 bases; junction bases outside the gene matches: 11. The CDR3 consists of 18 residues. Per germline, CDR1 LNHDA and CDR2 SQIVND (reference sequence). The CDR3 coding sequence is TGTGCCAGTAGTATTCTTTATAGCGGGAGCGGTACCTACAATGAGCAGTTCTTC. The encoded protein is CASSILYSGSGTYNEQFF.

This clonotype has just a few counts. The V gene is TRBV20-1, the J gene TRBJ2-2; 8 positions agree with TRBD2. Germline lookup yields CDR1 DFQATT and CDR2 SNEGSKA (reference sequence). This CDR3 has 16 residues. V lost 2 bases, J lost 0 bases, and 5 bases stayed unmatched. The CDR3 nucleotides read TGCAGTGCTAGACCAACTAGCGGACCGAACACCGGGGAGCTGTTTTTT. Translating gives CSARPTSGPNTGELFF.

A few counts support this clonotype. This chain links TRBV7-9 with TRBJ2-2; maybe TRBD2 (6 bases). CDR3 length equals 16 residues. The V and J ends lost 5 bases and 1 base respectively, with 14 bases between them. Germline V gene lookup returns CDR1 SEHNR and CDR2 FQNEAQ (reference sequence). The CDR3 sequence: CASSALEGENTGELFF. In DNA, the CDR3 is TGTGCCAGCAGCGCGTTGGAGGGAGAGAACACCGGGGAGCTGTTTTTT.

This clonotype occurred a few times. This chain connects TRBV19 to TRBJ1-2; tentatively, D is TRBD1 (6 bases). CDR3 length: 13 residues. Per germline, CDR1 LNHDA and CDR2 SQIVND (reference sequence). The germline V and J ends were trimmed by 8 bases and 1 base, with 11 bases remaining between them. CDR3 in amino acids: CASAGTNNYGYTF. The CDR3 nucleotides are TGTGCCAGTGCCGGGACAAATAACTATGGCTACACCTTC.

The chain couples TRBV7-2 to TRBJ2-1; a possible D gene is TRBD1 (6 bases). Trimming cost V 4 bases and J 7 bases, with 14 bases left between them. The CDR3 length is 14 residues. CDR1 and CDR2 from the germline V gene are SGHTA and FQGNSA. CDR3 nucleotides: TGTGCCAGCAGCTCCTCAGGGGTTGTTAATGAGCAGTTCTTC. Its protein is CASSSSGVVNEQFF. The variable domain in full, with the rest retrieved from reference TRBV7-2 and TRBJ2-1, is GAGVSQSPSNKVTEKGKDVELRCDPISGHTALYWYRQSLGQGLEFLIYFQGNSAPDKSGLPSDRFSAERTGGSVSTLTIQRTQQEDSAVYLCASSSSGVVNEQFFGPGTRLTVL.

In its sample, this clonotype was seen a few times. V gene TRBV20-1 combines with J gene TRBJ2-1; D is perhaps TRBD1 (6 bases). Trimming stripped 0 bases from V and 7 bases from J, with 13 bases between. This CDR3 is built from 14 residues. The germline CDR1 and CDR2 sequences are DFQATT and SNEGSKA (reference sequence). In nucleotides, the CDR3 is TGCAGTGCTAGAGACCCTAACAGGGCGAATGAGCAGTTCTTC. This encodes CSARDPNRANEQFF.

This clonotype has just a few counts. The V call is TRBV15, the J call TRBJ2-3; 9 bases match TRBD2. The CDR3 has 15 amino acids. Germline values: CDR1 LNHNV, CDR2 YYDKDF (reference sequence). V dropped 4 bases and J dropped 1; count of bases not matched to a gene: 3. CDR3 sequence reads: CATSTRTSGTDTQYF. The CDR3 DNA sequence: TGTGCCACCAGCACCAGGACTAGCGGCACAGATACGCAGTATTTT. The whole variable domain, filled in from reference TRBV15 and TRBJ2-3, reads DAMVIQNPRYQVTQFGKPVTLSCSQTLNHNVMYWYQQKSSQAPKLLFHYYDKDFNNEADTPDNFQSRRPNTSFCFLDIRSPGLGDTAMYLCATSTRTSGTDTQYFGPGTRLTVL.

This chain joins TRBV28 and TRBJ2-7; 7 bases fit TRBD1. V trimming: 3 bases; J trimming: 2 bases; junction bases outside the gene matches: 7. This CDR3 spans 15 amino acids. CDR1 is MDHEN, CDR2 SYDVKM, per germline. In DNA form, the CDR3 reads TGTGCCAGCAGTTTCCGGGACAGAGAAGCCTACGAGCAGTACTTC. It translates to CASSFRDREAYEQYF.

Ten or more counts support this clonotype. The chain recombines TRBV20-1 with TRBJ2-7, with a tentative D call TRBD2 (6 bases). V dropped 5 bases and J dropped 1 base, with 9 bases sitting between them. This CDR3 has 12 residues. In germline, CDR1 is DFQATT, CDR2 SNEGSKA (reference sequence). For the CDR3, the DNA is TGCAGTGCTTCGGACTATTCCTACGAGCAGTACTTC. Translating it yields CSASDYSYEQYF.

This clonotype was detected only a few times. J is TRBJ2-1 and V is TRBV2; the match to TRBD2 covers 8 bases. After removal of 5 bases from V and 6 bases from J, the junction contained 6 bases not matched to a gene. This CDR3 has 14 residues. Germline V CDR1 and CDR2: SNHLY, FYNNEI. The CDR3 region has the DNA TGTGCCAGCAGTTCCCAACTAGCGGTCAATGAGCAGTTCTTC. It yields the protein CASSSQLAVNEQFF.

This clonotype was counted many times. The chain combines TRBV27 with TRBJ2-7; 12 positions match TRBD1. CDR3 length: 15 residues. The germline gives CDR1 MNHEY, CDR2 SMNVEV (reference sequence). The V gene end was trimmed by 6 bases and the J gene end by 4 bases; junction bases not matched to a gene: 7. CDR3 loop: CASSPGTGGLYEQYF. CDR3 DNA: TGTGCCAGCAGCCCCGGGACAGGGGGCTTGTACGAGCAGTACTTC.

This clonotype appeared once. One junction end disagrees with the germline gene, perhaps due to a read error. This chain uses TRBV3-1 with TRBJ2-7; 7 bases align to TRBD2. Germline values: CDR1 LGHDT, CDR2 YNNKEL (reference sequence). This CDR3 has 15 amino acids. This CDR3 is CACSQDIAGTYEQYF. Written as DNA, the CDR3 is TGTGCCTGCAGCCAAGATATAGCGGGCACCTACGAGCAGTACTTC.

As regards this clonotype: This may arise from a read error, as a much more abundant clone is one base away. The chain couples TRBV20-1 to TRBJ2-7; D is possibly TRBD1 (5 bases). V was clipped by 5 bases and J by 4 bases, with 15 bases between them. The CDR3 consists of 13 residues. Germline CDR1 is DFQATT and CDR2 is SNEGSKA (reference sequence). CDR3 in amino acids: CSALSDRLYEQYF. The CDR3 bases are TGCAGTGCTTTATCCGACAGACTTTACGAGCAGTACTTC.

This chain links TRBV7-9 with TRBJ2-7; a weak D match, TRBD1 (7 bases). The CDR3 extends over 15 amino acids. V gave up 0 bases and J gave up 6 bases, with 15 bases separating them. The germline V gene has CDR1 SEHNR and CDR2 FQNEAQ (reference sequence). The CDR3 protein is CASSLAGGEGAEQYF. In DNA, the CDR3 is TGTGCCAGCAGCTTAGCCGGGGGTGAGGGGGCCGAGCAGTACTTC.

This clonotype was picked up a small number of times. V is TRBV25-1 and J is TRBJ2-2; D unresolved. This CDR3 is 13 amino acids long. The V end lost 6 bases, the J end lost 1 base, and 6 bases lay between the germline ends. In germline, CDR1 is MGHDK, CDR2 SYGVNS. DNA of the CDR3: TGTGCCAGCAGCCGTGTGAACACCGGGGAGCTGTTTTTT. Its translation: CASSRVNTGELFF.

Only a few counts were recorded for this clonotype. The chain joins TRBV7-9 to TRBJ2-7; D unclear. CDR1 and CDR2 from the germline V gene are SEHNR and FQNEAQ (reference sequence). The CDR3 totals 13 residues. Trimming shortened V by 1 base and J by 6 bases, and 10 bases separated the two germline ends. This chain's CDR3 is CASSLGGASEQYF. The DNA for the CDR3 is TGTGCCAGCAGCTTAGGAGGAGCCAGCGAGCAGTACTTC.

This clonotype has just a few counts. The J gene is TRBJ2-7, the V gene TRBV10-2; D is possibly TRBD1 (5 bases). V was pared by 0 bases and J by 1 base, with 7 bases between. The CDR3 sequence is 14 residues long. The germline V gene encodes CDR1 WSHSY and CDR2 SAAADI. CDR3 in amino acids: CASSESPGSYEQYF. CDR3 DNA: TGCGCCAGCAGTGAGTCGCCAGGGTCCTACGAGCAGTACTTC.

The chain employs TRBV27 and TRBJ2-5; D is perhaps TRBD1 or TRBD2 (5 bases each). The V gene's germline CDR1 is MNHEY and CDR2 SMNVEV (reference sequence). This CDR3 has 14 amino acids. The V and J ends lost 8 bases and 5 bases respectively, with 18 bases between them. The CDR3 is CASGPPEGSETQYF. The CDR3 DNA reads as TGTGCCAGCGGGCCCCCCGAGGGGTCGGAGACCCAGTACTTC.

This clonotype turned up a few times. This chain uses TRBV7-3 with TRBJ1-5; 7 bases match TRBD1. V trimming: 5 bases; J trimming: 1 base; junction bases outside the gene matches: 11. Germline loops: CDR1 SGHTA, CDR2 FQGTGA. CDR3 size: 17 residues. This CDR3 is CASSHPRQGGSNQPQHF. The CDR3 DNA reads TGTGCCAGCAGCCACCCAAGACAGGGAGGAAGCAATCAGCCCCAGCATTTT.

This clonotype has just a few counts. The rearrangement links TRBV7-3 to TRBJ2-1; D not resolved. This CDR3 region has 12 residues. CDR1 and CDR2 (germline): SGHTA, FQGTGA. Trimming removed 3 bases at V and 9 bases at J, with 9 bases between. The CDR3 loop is CASSLIYSEQFF. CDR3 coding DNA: TGTGCCAGCAGCTTGATCTACTCTGAGCAGTTCTTC.

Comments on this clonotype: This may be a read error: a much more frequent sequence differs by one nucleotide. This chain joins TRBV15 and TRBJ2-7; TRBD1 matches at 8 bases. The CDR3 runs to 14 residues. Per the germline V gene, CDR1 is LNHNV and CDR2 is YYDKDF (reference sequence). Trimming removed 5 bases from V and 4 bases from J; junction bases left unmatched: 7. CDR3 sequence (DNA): TGTGCCACCAGCCTTGACAGGGGCGAGTACGAGCAGTACTTC. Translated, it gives CATSLDRGEYEQYF.

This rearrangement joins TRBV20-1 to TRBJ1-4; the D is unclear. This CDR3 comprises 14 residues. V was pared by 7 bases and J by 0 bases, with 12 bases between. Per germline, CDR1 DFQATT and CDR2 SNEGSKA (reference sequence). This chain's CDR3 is CSVASGATNEKLFF. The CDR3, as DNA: TGCAGTGTCGCGTCCGGGGCAACTAATGAAAAACTGTTTTTT.

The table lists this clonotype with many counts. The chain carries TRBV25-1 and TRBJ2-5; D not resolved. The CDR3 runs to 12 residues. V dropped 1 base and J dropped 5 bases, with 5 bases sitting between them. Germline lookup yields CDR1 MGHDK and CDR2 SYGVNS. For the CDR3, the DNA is TGTGCCAGCAGTGAATTCGGGGAGACCCAGTACTTC. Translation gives CASSEFGETQYF.

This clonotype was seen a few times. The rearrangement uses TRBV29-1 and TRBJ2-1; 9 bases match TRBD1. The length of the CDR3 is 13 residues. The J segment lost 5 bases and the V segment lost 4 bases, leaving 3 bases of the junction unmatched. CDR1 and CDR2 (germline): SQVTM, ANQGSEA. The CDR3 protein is CSVGTGENNEQFF. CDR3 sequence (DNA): TGCAGCGTTGGGACAGGGGAGAACAATGAGCAGTTCTTC.

The CDR3 sequence is CAISPTDRNYEQYF. The CDR3 nucleotides read TGTGCCATCAGCCCGACGGACCGAAACTACGAGCAGTACTTC. The chain links TRBV10-3 to TRBJ2-7, with no clear D. The CDR3 sequence is 14 residues long. The V gene lost 6 bases and the J gene lost 3 bases, with 15 bases spanning the gap. The germline CDR1 and CDR2 sequences are ENHRY and SYGVKD.

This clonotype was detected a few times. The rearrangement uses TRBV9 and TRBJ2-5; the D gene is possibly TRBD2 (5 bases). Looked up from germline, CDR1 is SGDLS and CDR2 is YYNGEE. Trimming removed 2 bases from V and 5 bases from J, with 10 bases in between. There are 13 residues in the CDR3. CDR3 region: CASSVGSPETQYF. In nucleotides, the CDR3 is TGTGCCAGCAGCGTGGGGAGCCCTGAGACCCAGTACTTC.

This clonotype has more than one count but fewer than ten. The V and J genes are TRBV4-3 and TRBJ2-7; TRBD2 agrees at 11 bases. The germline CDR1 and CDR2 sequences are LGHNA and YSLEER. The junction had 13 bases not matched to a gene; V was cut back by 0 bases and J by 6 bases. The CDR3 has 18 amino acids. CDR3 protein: CASSQDGASGRRPPEQYF. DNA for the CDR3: TGCGCCAGCAGCCAAGATGGGGCTAGCGGGAGGCGGCCGCCCGAGCAGTACTTC.